The clone carrying this T cell receptor beta chain was detected many times. The data are from a study of human T cells and chemical hapten exposure. Background on the study: TCR yields per sample varied mostly from small pooled library volume differences.

Time point in this sample: healthy volunteer bleed at 2 weeks. From whole blood left unfractionated, total RNA was extracted. V gave up 0 bases and J gave up 0 bases; unmatched junction bases: 4. Germline CDR1 is SQVTM and CDR2 is ANQGSEA. There are 16 residues in the CDR3. As the library was built, unique molecular identifiers were attached to individual cDNA molecules. Authors' processing steps: Sample TCR totals centred on a median of around 92,000, ranging 23,224 to 690,600. TCRdb fed the RACE reads into MiXCR, producing one record per CDR3 protein. What appears here as the V and J calls and clone size reflects TCRdb's work, not the paper's. The sample shows approximately 97,000 distinct CDR3 sequences, about 8.6% of them seen only once.

This chain uses TRBV29-1 with TRBJ2-2; TRBD1 agrees at 7 bases. This receptor was identified in a female donor in good health. Some clones in this sample may be carry-over from other donors' samples. The sample taken for sequencing was whole blood. In DNA form, the CDR3 reads TGCAGCGTTGAAGATTGGGACAGTCCGAACACCGGGGAGCTGTTTTTT. This sequence encodes CSVEDWDSPNTGELFF.